These 19 T cell receptor beta chains were sequenced from one sample in a study of shared clonotypes between healthy human individuals. The repertoire was sequenced with immunoSEQ multiplex PCR; TCRdb's copy has only in-frame clones and lacks some. The data contain about 2.3 million clones, approximately 93% of them seen just once; the ten biggest clones take up 0.35% to 0.45%. Sequenced sample: naive CD4+ T cells from PBMCs. Subset denoted: CD45RA+ positively selected. The receptors stem from a young man in good health. Some clones in this sample may be carry-over from other donors' samples.

CDR3 residues: CASSLDGRTSSYEQYF. The CDR3 nucleotides read TGCGCCAGCAGCTTGGATGGGAGGACGAGCTCCTACGAGCAGTACTTC. The chain couples TRBV5-1 to TRBJ2-7; TRBD2 might be the D (6 bases). This CDR3 is built from 16 residues. V was pared by 0 bases and J by 0 bases, with 13 bases between. The germline CDR1 and CDR2 sequences are SGHRS and YFSETQ.

V is TRBV25-1 and J is TRBJ1-4; weak D call: TRBD1 (5 bases). The CDR3 has 13 amino acids. Germline CDR1 MGHDK, CDR2 SYGVNS. The V and J ends lost 4 bases and 10 bases respectively, with 13 bases between them. The CDR3 DNA follows: TGTGCCAGCAGTGGCCTGGGGGATGGAAAACTGTTTTTT. Protein: CASSGLGDGKLFF.

The chain uses TRBV30 and TRBJ2-1; D remains unclear. V lost 0 bases to trimming and J lost 10 bases, with 7 bases between them. The CDR3 has 11 residues. Germline V gene sequence: CDR1 GTSNPN, CDR2 SVGIG (reference sequence). Here the CDR3 reads CAWSVGVEQFF. The CDR3 DNA reads as TGTGCCTGGAGTGTGGGCGTGGAGCAGTTCTTC.

The CDR3, as DNA: TGTGCCAGCTCAGGACAGGGGGTCTACGAGCAGTACTTC. Amino acids: CASSGQGVYEQYF. The J gene is TRBJ2-7, the V gene TRBV18, with TRBD1 matching 10 bases. CDR1 and CDR2 from the germline V gene are KGHSH and LQKENI. This CDR3 is 13 amino acids long. Germline trimming cut 5 bases from V and 3 bases from J; bases unmatched to any gene: 1.

The CDR3 region is CASSLYTSGSTDTQYF. The CDR3 DNA sequence: TGTGCCAGCAGCTTGTACACTAGCGGCAGCACAGATACGCAGTATTTT. The chain carries TRBV5-6 and TRBJ2-3, with 8 nucleotides matching TRBD2. The junction had 4 bases not matched to a gene; V was cut back by 1 base and J by 0 bases. The CDR3 totals 16 residues. The germline CDR1 and CDR2 sequences are SGHDT and YYEEEE. Variable domain in full (rest from reference TRBV5-6 and TRBJ2-3): DAGVTQSPTHLIKTRGQQVTLRCSPKSGHDTVSWYQQALGQGPQFIFQYYEEEERQRGNFPDRFSGHQFPNYSSELNVNALLLGDSALYLCASSLYTSGSTDTQYFGPGTRLTVL.

The J gene is TRBJ2-2, the V gene TRBV9; D possibly corresponds to TRBD2 (5 bases). Per the germline V gene, CDR1 is SGDLS and CDR2 is YYNGEE. The V gene lost 3 bases and the J gene lost 5 bases, with 14 bases spanning the gap. The CDR3 consists of 15 residues. The CDR3, as DNA: TGTGCCAGCAGCGCACGGACCGGGGAGACCGGGGAGCTGTTTTTT. Translation: CASSARTGETGELFF.

J is TRBJ2-6 and V is TRBV19, with a tentative D call TRBD2 (5 bases). Germline values: CDR1 LNHDA, CDR2 SQIVND (reference sequence). This CDR3 comprises 15 residues. Trimming left V 3 bases short and J 4 bases short, with 10 bases between. The DNA of the CDR3 is TGTGCCAGTAGTATCGGGGTTTTCGGGGCCAACGTCCTGACTTTC. As protein: CASSIGVFGANVLTF.

The gene calls are TRBV5-4 and TRBJ2-5; D gene unclear. From germline, CDR1 is SGHNT and CDR2 YYREEE (reference sequence). The CDR3 runs 15 residues. The V and J ends lost 4 bases and 4 bases respectively, with 17 bases between them. The CDR3 loop is CASSPRGALRETQYF. The CDR3 DNA reads TGTGCCAGCAGCCCCCGCGGAGCTCTGAGAGAGACCCAGTACTTC.

The chain joins TRBV4-3 to TRBJ2-5; no firm D call. CDR3 size: 16 residues. The V gene lost 0 bases and the J gene lost 1 base, with 12 bases spanning the gap. Germline CDR1 reads LGHNA; CDR2 reads YSLEER. Written as DNA, the CDR3 is TGCGCCAGCAGCCAAGATCTAAGGTACAGCCAAGAGACCCAGTACTTC. Its protein product is CASSQDLRYSQETQYF.

With respect to this clone: This CDR3 is also generated by other DNA sequences in the sample. CDR3 amino acids: CASSPGRTYEQYF. In DNA form, the CDR3 reads TGTGCCAGCTCCCCGGGGAGAACCTACGAGCAGTACTTC. V usage is TRBV18 and J usage is TRBJ2-7; TRBD2 is a possible D gene (5 bases). The CDR3 loop spans 13 amino acids. Germline lookup yields CDR1 KGHSH and CDR2 LQKENI. The germline V and J ends were trimmed by 6 bases and 2 bases, with 11 bases remaining between them. The variable domain in full, with the rest retrieved from reference TRBV18 and TRBJ2-7, is NAGVMQNPRHLVRRRGQEARLRCSPMKGHSHVYWYRQLPEEGLKFMVYLQKENIIDESGMPKERFSAEFPKEGPSILRIQQVVRGDSAAYFCASSPGRTYEQYFGPGTRLTVT.

V usage is TRBV6-1 and J usage is TRBJ2-7; D gene ambiguous. Germline V gene data show CDR1 as MNHNS and CDR2 as SASEGT. V lost 7 bases and J lost 5, with 18 bases in between. This CDR3 spans 14 amino acids. CDR3 coding DNA: TGTGCCAGCACTAGAAGGTGGGTCGGACACGAGCAGTACTTC. It is translated as CASTRRWVGHEQYF.

The chain employs TRBV18 and TRBJ2-5, with D possibly called TRBD1 or TRBD2 (5 bases each). With 10 bases removed from V and 4 bases from J, the gap between germline ends came to 16 bases. The CDR3 runs 13 residues. Germline V gives CDR1 KGHSH, CDR2 LQKENI. This CDR3 is CATSGEGVETQYF. The CDR3 DNA reads TGTGCCACCTCCGGGGAAGGGGTAGAGACCCAGTACTTC.

Only one count was recorded for this clone. The chain is built from TRBV6-6 and TRBJ1-1; no firm D call. The ends were cut back, 6 bases at V and 0 bases at J, with 5 bases in the middle. This CDR3 comprises 12 residues. CDR1 is MNHNY, CDR2 SVGAGI, per germline (reference sequence). CDR3 residues: CASRYMNTEAFF. In DNA, the CDR3 is TGTGCCAGCAGGTACATGAACACTGAAGCTTTCTTT.

This clone was picked up a small number of times. The rearrangement joins TRBV28 to TRBJ1-1, with 8 bases fitting TRBD1. CDR3 length equals 16 residues. Germline values: CDR1 MDHEN, CDR2 SYDVKM. With 2 bases clipped from V and 2 bases from J, the junction kept 7 bases outside the gene matches. The CDR3 protein is CASSLRTGRGNTEAFF. CDR3 sequence (DNA): TGTGCCAGCAGTTTACGGACAGGGCGGGGTAACACTGAAGCTTTCTTT.

J is TRBJ1-5 and V is TRBV18; D not certain. CDR3 size: 15 residues. The germline V gene encodes CDR1 KGHSH and CDR2 LQKENI. Trimming pared 3 bases from V and 4 bases from J, leaving 13 bases between. The CDR3 bases are TGTGCCAGCTCACCCTTTAGAAAAGGAAATCAGCCCCAGCATTTT. This sequence encodes CASSPFRKGNQPQHF.

The V and J genes are TRBV4-1 and TRBJ2-3; the D gene is possibly TRBD1 (5 bases). The germline V and J ends were trimmed by 0 bases and 8 bases, with 21 bases remaining between them. In germline, CDR1 is MGHRA, CDR2 YSYEKL. The CDR3 covers 17 residues. In nucleotides, the CDR3 is TGCGCCAGCAGCCAAGAGCTTAGGGGTGGCCCAAGGGTTACGCAGTATTTT. It is translated as CASSQELRGGPRVTQYF.

This clone was found a few times. The chain joins TRBV10-3 to TRBJ1-1; no firm D call. The CDR3 is 14 residues long. The V end was cut by 2 bases, the J end by 4 bases, with 11 bases between. CDR1 and CDR2 (germline): ENHRY, SYGVKD. CDR3 residues: CAISEQTASTEAFF. For the CDR3, the DNA is TGTGCCATCAGTGAGCAAACAGCGAGCACTGAAGCTTTCTTT.

This clone turned up a few times. The chain is built from TRBV2 and TRBJ1-2; possibly TRBD1 for D (6 bases). CDR3 length: 14 residues. With 3 bases removed from V and 7 bases from J, the gap between germline ends came to 15 bases. In germline, CDR1 is SNHLY, CDR2 FYNNEI. The CDR3 is CASSDQKGVAGYTF. The DNA for the CDR3 is TGTGCCAGCAGTGATCAGAAGGGGGTAGCTGGCTACACCTTC.

V gene TRBV7-9 combines with J gene TRBJ2-5; 16 bases align to TRBD2. Looked up from germline, CDR1 is SEHNR and CDR2 is FQNEAQ (reference sequence). V shed 4 bases, J shed 5 bases, and the junction held 7 bases outside the gene matches. This CDR3 comprises 17 residues. CDR3 sequence: CASSSGLAGGPWETQYF. CDR3 DNA sequence: TGTGCCAGCAGCTCGGGACTAGCGGGAGGGCCTTGGGAGACCCAGTACTTC.